This T cell receptor beta chain comes out of a study of cytomegalovirus exposure and HLA in healthy donors. PCR employed 60 Vbeta and 13 Jbeta primers. TCRdb's table, derived via immunoSEQ multiplex PCR, lists solely in-frame clones and lacks some. The table records under 150,000 clones, about three quarters of them present only once. The CDR3 spans 16 residues. V dropped 5 bases and J dropped 4; count of bases not matched to a gene: 8. Germline CDR1 reads MRHNA; CDR2 reads SNTAGT. Sequencing was carried out using PBMCs. The TCR comes from a man aged 35-49 years in good health and CMV-seropositive. The V and J genes are TRBV6-4 and TRBJ2-2; 9 positions agree with TRBD1. The CDR3 here is CASSPTGGPSTGELFF. Written as DNA, the CDR3 is TGTGCCAGCAGTCCTACAGGGGGCCCGAGCACCGGGGAGCTGTTTTTT.